The 30 T cell receptor beta chains given below trace back to one sample, sequenced in a study of blood T cell repertoires in COVID-19. Measured with immunoSEQ multiplex PCR; TCRdb has only the in-frame clones, and not every one. This sample yields roughly 190,000 clones, of which around four fifths are seen a single time; roughly 10% belongs to the top ten. Material for sequencing was PBMCs or T cells enriched from blood (not recorded which). The receptor set was obtained from a man aged 35 to 55 who had recovered from COVID-19.

This clone was observed once. The chain is built from TRBV3-1 (or the pseudogene TRBV3-2) and TRBJ1-1, with TRBD1 identical over 8 bases. Germline lookup yields CDR1 LGHDT and CDR2 YNNKEL (reference sequence). The CDR3 runs 14 residues. The V segment lost 6 bases and the J segment 3 bases; nucleotides outside the gene matches: 6. The CDR3 loop is CASSNRGGDTEAFF. For the CDR3, the DNA is TGTGCCAGCAGTAACAGGGGGGGAGACACTGAAGCTTTCTTT.

This sequence joins TRBV10-3 and TRBJ1-1; TRBD1 matches at 11 bases. The CDR3 totals 11 residues. V lost 11 bases, J lost 7 bases, and 3 bases stayed unmatched. Germline V lookup: CDR1 ENHRY, CDR2 SYGVKD. CDR3 bases: TGTGCCCCGGGACAGGGGGATGAAGCTTTCTTT. Protein: CAPGQGDEAFF.

This clone came up once. The gene calls are TRBV18 and TRBJ1-4; possibly TRBD1 for D (5 bases). Germline V gene sequence: CDR1 KGHSH, CDR2 LQKENI. Deletions cut 2 bases from V and 5 bases from J, with 12 bases between. The CDR3 loop spans 15 amino acids. The CDR3 nucleotides read TGTGCCAGCTCACCAAACAGGAATTCAAATGAAAAACTGTTTTTT. It specifies CASSPNRNSNEKLFF.

The chain couples TRBV7-8 to TRBJ2-1; perhaps TRBD2 as D (6 bases). The CDR3 has 15 residues. The ends were cut back, 3 bases at V and 2 bases at J, with 11 bases in the middle. Per germline, CDR1 SGHVS and CDR2 FQNEAQ. CDR3 DNA: TGTGCCAGCAGCTTGCTCGGGGGTGCCTACAATGAGCAGTTCTTC. This encodes CASSLLGGAYNEQFF.

The genes are TRBV5-1 and TRBJ1-4; D may be TRBD1 (5 bases). Germline loops: CDR1 SGHRS, CDR2 YFSETQ. V was shortened by 0 bases and J by 5 bases, with 14 bases between the two germline ends. The length of the CDR3 is 16 residues. DNA of the CDR3: TGCGCCAGCAGCTTGGCTTCCCGGGGGGGAAATGAAAAACTGTTTTTT. It codes for CASSLASRGGNEKLFF.

The rearrangement joins TRBV7-3 to TRBJ2-1, with D uncertain. The CDR3 is made up of 15 amino acids. Germline CDR1 is SGHTA and CDR2 is FQGTGA. Trimming pared 4 bases from V and 0 bases from J, leaving 10 bases between. The CDR3 DNA reads TGTGCCAGCAGCTCCGCACCTAGCTCCTACAATGAGCAGTTCTTC. The encoded protein is CASSSAPSSYNEQFF.

The chain recombines TRBV4-3 with TRBJ2-7; D gene ambiguous. V lost 0 bases and J lost 1, with 10 bases in between. The V gene's germline CDR1 is LGHNA and CDR2 YSLEER. The CDR3 loop spans 15 amino acids. The CDR3 loop is CASSQDLGRSYEQYV. CDR3 bases: TGCGCCAGCAGCCAAGATCTGGGCCGGTCCTACGAGCAGTACGTC.

V and J are TRBV27 and TRBJ2-2; D ambiguous. The CDR3 is 14 amino acids. The germline V gene encodes CDR1 MNHEY and CDR2 SMNVEV (reference sequence). V gave up 2 bases and J gave up 2 bases, with 6 bases separating them. The CDR3 region has the DNA TGTGCCAGCAGTTTACCCACAAACACCGGGGAGCTGTTTTTT. It encodes CASSLPTNTGELFF.

This clone occurred once. The V gene is TRBV5-1, the J gene TRBJ2-5; D is uncertain. CDR1 and CDR2 (germline): SGHRS, YFSETQ. Deletions cut 4 bases from V and 4 bases from J, with 11 bases between. The CDR3 has 13 amino acids. The CDR3 sequence: CASSLGVPETQYF. The CDR3 DNA follows: TGCGCCAGCAGCCTAGGCGTCCCAGAGACCCAGTACTTC.

V gene TRBV9 combines with J gene TRBJ2-3, with a possible D match to TRBD2 (6 bases). Per the germline V gene, CDR1 is SGDLS and CDR2 is YYNGEE. Trimming took off 0 bases at V and 2 bases at J, with 10 bases between the two ends. This CDR3 has 15 amino acids. The CDR3 protein is CASSVGSGDTDTQYF. CDR3 DNA: TGTGCCAGCAGCGTAGGATCGGGAGACACAGATACGCAGTATTTT.

Concerning this clone itself: This probably arose from a read error, given a far larger clone one base away. The genes are TRBV2 and TRBJ2-3; 9 nucleotides agree with TRBD2. Germline V lookup: CDR1 SNHLY, CDR2 FYNNEI. Trimming removed 3 bases from V and 0 bases from J; junction bases left unmatched: 1. This CDR3 has 15 residues. The CDR3 protein is CASSDTSGSTDTQYF. The DNA of the CDR3 is TGTGCCAGCAGTGATACTAGCGGGAGCACAGATACGCAGTATTTT. Full variable domain (missing parts from reference TRBV2 and TRBJ2-3): EPEVTQTPSHQVTQMGQEVILRCVPISNHLYFYWYRQILGQKVEFLVSFYNNEISEKSEIFDDQFSVERPDGSNFTLKIRSTKLEDSAMYFCASSDTSGSTDTQYFGPGTRLTVL.

This clone appeared once. This chain uses TRBV6-5 with TRBJ1-1; tentatively, D is TRBD1 (5 bases). CDR3 size: 14 residues. Germline CDR1 MNHEY, CDR2 SVGAGI. V was shortened by 7 bases and J by 0 bases, with 12 bases between the two germline ends. CDR3 protein: CASMDNWLNTEAFF. The CDR3 nucleotides read TGTGCCAGCATGGACAATTGGCTGAACACTGAAGCTTTCTTT.

The V gene is TRBV11-2, the J gene TRBJ2-2; 8 bases are shared with TRBD1. This CDR3 spans 15 amino acids. Germline V gene lookup returns CDR1 SGHAT and CDR2 FQNNGV. After removal of 2 bases from V and 4 bases from J, the junction contained 3 bases not matched to a gene. As DNA, the CDR3 is TGTGCCAGCAGCTTACAGGGGGCGGGCACCGGGGAGCTGTTTTTT. Translating gives CASSLQGAGTGELFF.

The chain recombines TRBV6-5 with TRBJ1-6, with 8 bases identical to TRBD1. Germline-derived CDR1 and CDR2 are MNHEY and SVGAGI. The CDR3 runs 14 residues. Trimming took 4 bases from V and 9 from J; bases not matched to a gene: 5. CDR3 amino acids: CASSLDRVASPLHF. As DNA, the CDR3 is TGTGCCAGCAGTTTGGACAGGGTGGCTTCACCCCTCCACTTT.

V usage is TRBV5-6 and J usage is TRBJ2-7; 8 bases line up with TRBD1. The CDR3 loop spans 14 amino acids. V shed 2 bases, J shed 3 bases, and the junction held 4 bases outside the gene matches. Germline V gene lookup returns CDR1 SGHDT and CDR2 YYEEEE. The CDR3 protein is CASSFGTGNYEQYV. Here the CDR3 DNA reads TGTGCCAGCAGCTTTGGGACAGGAAACTACGAGCAGTACGTC.

This sequence joins TRBV24-1 and TRBJ2-5; TRBD2 aligns across 14 bases. Germline V gene lookup returns CDR1 KGHDR and CDR2 SFDVKD. The CDR3 length is 18 residues. J lost 5 bases, V lost 3 bases, and 10 bases had no gene match. The CDR3 DNA reads TGTGCCACCAGTGATGGGGCCGGGACTAGCGGGAGTTCGGAGACCCAGTACTTC. This codes for CATSDGAGTSGSSETQYF.

V usage is TRBV10-3 and J usage is TRBJ1-5, with TRBD1 identical over 10 bases. After removal of 10 bases from V and 5 bases from J, the junction contained 14 bases not matched to a gene. Germline V lookup: CDR1 ENHRY, CDR2 SYGVKD. The CDR3 runs to 16 residues. The CDR3 nucleotides are TGTGCCACCTCCGGGACAGGGGAGGCGGGGGATCAGCCCCAGCATTTT. Translation gives CATSGTGEAGDQPQHF.

J is TRBJ2-3 and V is TRBV4-1; 12 nucleotides agree with TRBD2. In germline, CDR1 is MGHRA, CDR2 YSYEKL. CDR3 size: 16 residues. Trimming at V came to 5 bases and at J to 7 bases, leaving 10 bases not matched to a gene. The CDR3: CASSAGLAGPRNTQYF. In DNA, the CDR3 is TGCGCCAGCAGCGCGGGACTAGCGGGCCCCCGGAATACGCAGTATTTT.

The chain couples TRBV4-3 to TRBJ2-7; a possible D gene is TRBD2 (6 bases). V lost 0 bases to trimming and J lost 4 bases, with 10 bases between them. The CDR3 is 14 residues long. Germline V gene sequence: CDR1 LGHNA, CDR2 YSLEER. CDR3 sequence: CASSQDRDSYEQYF. The CDR3 nucleotides read TGCGCCAGCAGCCAAGATAGGGACTCATACGAGCAGTACTTC.

This sequence joins TRBV6-1 and TRBJ2-1, with 7 nucleotides matching TRBD1. The CDR3 runs 16 residues. Germline CDR1 is MNHNS and CDR2 is SASEGT. V lost 3 bases and J lost 7; bases outside the gene matches: 12. As DNA, the CDR3 is TGTGCCAGCAGTGACCCGACAGGGCTGGACGGAAATGAGCAGTTCTTC. Translated: CASSDPTGLDGNEQFF.

The V gene is TRBV29-1, the J gene TRBJ2-7; TRBD2 is a possible D gene (6 bases). There are 12 residues in the CDR3. Trimming pared 6 bases from V and 3 bases from J, leaving 12 bases between. Germline CDR1 reads SQVTM; CDR2 reads ANQGSEA. This CDR3 reads CSVVEGVYEQYF. CDR3 DNA: TGCAGCGTGGTGGAGGGAGTCTACGAGCAGTACTTC.

The J gene is TRBJ1-3, the V gene TRBV27; D call uncertain. V lost 5 bases and J 0 bases, leaving 11 bases between the germline ends. Germline CDR1 reads MNHEY; CDR2 reads SMNVEV (reference sequence). The CDR3 loop spans 15 amino acids. The CDR3 spells CASSRTPSSGNTIYF. For the CDR3, the DNA is TGTGCCAGCAGTAGGACTCCATCCTCTGGAAACACCATATATTTT.

The chain couples TRBV10-3 to TRBJ1-4, with TRBD1 matching over 7 bases. From germline, CDR1 is ENHRY and CDR2 SYGVKD. The length of the CDR3 is 13 residues. V was clipped by 11 bases and J by 5 bases; unmatched bases: 8. Written as DNA, the CDR3 is TGTGCCGCTGGAGACAGGGCGAATGAAAAACTGTTTTTT. The encoded protein is CAAGDRANEKLFF.

This clone has only one observation. Distinct nucleotide sequences in the sample also encode this CDR3. This rearrangement joins TRBV9 to TRBJ2-1, with TRBD2 matching over 7 bases. Trimming cost V 2 bases and J 4 bases; bases outside gene matches: 6. The CDR3 covers 15 residues. The germline gives CDR1 SGDLS, CDR2 YYNGEE. This CDR3 reads CASSVGGSGYNEQFF. For the CDR3, the DNA is TGTGCCAGCAGCGTGGGGGGGAGCGGGTACAATGAGCAGTTCTTC.

This clone was observed many times. V and J are TRBV6-2 or TRBV6-3 and TRBJ1-1; maybe TRBD1 (6 bases). The CDR3 consists of 14 residues. CDR1 and CDR2 (germline): MNHEY, SVGEGT. V was trimmed by 5 bases and J by 4 bases, leaving 14 bases between them. CDR3 residues: CASSPVAGATEAFF. As DNA, the CDR3 is TGTGCCAGCAGTCCGGTTGCGGGGGCCACTGAAGCTTTCTTT.

The chain employs TRBV3-1 (or the pseudogene TRBV3-2) and TRBJ2-7; D possibly corresponds to TRBD2 (5 bases). Trimming took off 7 bases at V and 6 bases at J, with 16 bases between the two ends. This CDR3 region has 13 residues. The germline V gene has CDR1 LGHDT and CDR2 YNNKEL (reference sequence). The CDR3 region is CASTLASRAEQYF. For the CDR3, the DNA is TGTGCCAGCACCCTAGCCAGTCGGGCCGAGCAGTACTTC.

The chain joins TRBV7-9 to TRBJ2-7; perhaps TRBD2 as D (7 bases). Trimming cost V 5 bases and J 0 bases, with 11 bases left between them. This CDR3 has 14 amino acids. From germline, CDR1 is SEHNR and CDR2 FQNEAQ (reference sequence). The CDR3 here is CASSVRGGSYEQYF. CDR3 nucleotide sequence: TGTGCCAGCAGCGTTAGGGGGGGCTCCTACGAGCAGTACTTC. The full variable domain, in which reference TRBV7-9 and TRBJ2-7 provide the parts outside the CDR3, is DTGVSQNPRHKITKRGQNVTFRCDPISEHNRLYWYRQTLGQGPEFLTYFQNEAQLEKSRLLSDRFSAERPKGSFSTLEIQRTEQGDSAMYLCASSVRGGSYEQYFGPGTRLTVT.

The rearrangement uses TRBV7-3 and TRBJ2-1, with TRBD2 as a possible D gene (5 bases). In germline, CDR1 is SGHTA, CDR2 FQGTGA. The CDR3 loop spans 13 amino acids. Trimming pared 5 bases from V and 8 bases from J, leaving 13 bases between. CDR3: CASSPAYGDEQFF. CDR3 sequence (DNA): TGTGCCAGCAGCCCGGCCTACGGGGATGAGCAGTTCTTC.

V usage is TRBV28 and J usage is TRBJ2-5; 11 bases map to TRBD1. With 7 bases clipped from V and 4 bases from J, the junction kept 8 bases outside the gene matches. The CDR3 consists of 15 residues. Germline CDR1 reads MDHEN; CDR2 reads SYDVKM. The CDR3 nucleotides are TGTGCCAGCATAGGGACCGGGACAGGGGGAGAGACCCAGTACTTC. It encodes CASIGTGTGGETQYF.

This clone is a singleton in its sample. The chain has TRBV10-3 and TRBJ2-1, with 15 nucleotides matching TRBD2. The CDR3 runs 18 residues. With 10 bases clipped from V and 9 bases from J, the junction kept 19 bases outside the gene matches. The germline V gene has CDR1 ENHRY and CDR2 SYGVKD. CDR3 sequence reads: CATIPQEGLAGGPVEQFF. CDR3 bases: TGTGCCACCATACCCCAAGAAGGACTAGCGGGAGGGCCTGTTGAGCAGTTCTTC.